The 28 T cell receptor beta chains reported below all come from one sample, sequenced in a study of T-cell reconstitution after alpha-beta-depleted transplantation in children. As it was prepared, the TCRbeta library received unique molecular identifiers. TCRdb re-called the PCR reads with MiXCR, one entry per CDR3 protein. The sample shows some 460,000 distinct CDR3 sequences, roughly 17% of them seen only once. The specimen was PBMCs, mostly from graft donor cells, collected 360 days after TCRalphabeta/CD19-depleted stem cell transplant. These receptors were obtained from a boy younger than two who had a stem cell transplant for Wiskott-Aldrich syndrome, so the T cells may come from the graft donor.

This clonotype appeared a few times. This chain links TRBV11-2 with TRBJ2-5; the match to TRBD2 covers 10 bases. J gave up 4 bases and V 2 bases, and 4 bases lay outside the gene matches. CDR3 length: 15 amino acids. Looked up from germline, CDR1 is SGHAT and CDR2 is FQNNGV. CDR3 in DNA: TGTGCCAGCAGCTTACGGCTAGCGGGGGCAGAGACCCAGTACTTC. This codes for CASSLRLAGAETQYF.

In its sample, this clonotype was seen many times. As DNA, the CDR3 is TGTGCCAGCAGTGATCTAGCGGGATTATACGAGCAGTACTTC. Its protein is CASSDLAGLYEQYF. The V and J genes are TRBV25-1 and TRBJ2-7; 9 nucleotides line up with TRBD2. V trimming: 3 bases; J trimming: 4 bases; junction bases outside the gene matches: 4. CDR3 length: 14 residues. Germline assignment: CDR1 MGHDK and CDR2 SYGVNS.

This clonotype was detected a few times. V usage is TRBV18 and J usage is TRBJ2-7, with TRBD1 matching 7 bases. CDR1 and CDR2 from the germline V gene are KGHSH and LQKENI. Unmatched junction bases numbered 11, after V lost 4 bases and J lost 2 bases. The CDR3 is 16 residues long. The CDR3 spells CASSQSALDRAYEQYF. CDR3 nucleotides: TGTGCCAGCTCACAAAGCGCTTTAGACAGGGCCTACGAGCAGTACTTC.

This rearrangement joins TRBV7-8 to TRBJ2-2, with 8 bases lining up with TRBD1. Germline CDR1 SGHVS, CDR2 FQNEAQ. The CDR3 extends over 19 amino acids. Unmatched junction bases numbered 14, after V lost 5 bases and J lost 0 bases. In nucleotides, the CDR3 is TGTGCCAGCAGCATCGACCCGACAGGGGAGGATTCGAACACCGGGGAGCTGTTTTTT. Translated, it gives CASSIDPTGEDSNTGELFF.

This clonotype turned up a few times. This sequence joins TRBV4-3 and TRBJ2-7; 10 bases line up with TRBD2. The CDR3 totals 16 residues. Unmatched junction bases numbered 10, after V lost 4 bases and J lost 4 bases. The germline gives CDR1 LGHNA, CDR2 YSLEER. The DNA for the CDR3 is TGCGCCAGCAGCCCCACTGACTCTAGCGGGAGTTACGAGCAGTACTTC. Translated, it gives CASSPTDSSGSYEQYF.

This clonotype was found a few times. This sequence joins TRBV5-1 and TRBJ2-5; no firm D call. Between the trimmed V and J ends, which lost 1 base and 2 bases, there was a span of 6 bases. Germline lookup yields CDR1 SGHRS and CDR2 YFSETQ. CDR3 length equals 13 residues. In nucleotides, the CDR3 is TGCGCCAGCAGCTTGATTTCGCAAGAGACCCAGTACTTC. Its protein is CASSLISQETQYF.

This clonotype was observed at least ten times. This chain joins TRBV5-1 and TRBJ2-7; 8 bases are a match to TRBD1. Per germline, CDR1 SGHRS and CDR2 YFSETQ. The length of the CDR3 is 12 residues. Trimming took 2 bases from V and 6 from J; bases not matched to a gene: 1. The DNA of the CDR3 is TGCGCCAGCAGCTTCAGGGGGCGCGAGCAGTACTTC. Its protein is CASSFRGREQYF.

This clonotype has a handful of counts. This chain uses TRBV4-1 with TRBJ2-4; no clear D. V lost 2 bases and J 0 bases, leaving 11 bases between the germline ends. This CDR3 spans 16 amino acids. Germline lookup yields CDR1 MGHRA and CDR2 YSYEKL. The CDR3: CASSQWIFLAKNIQYF. In DNA, the CDR3 is TGCGCCAGCAGCCAATGGATCTTTCTAGCCAAAAACATTCAGTACTTC.

The CDR3 loop is CATKPLAGAGELFF. The CDR3 DNA reads TGCGCCACCAAACCCCTGGCGGGAGCCGGGGAGCTGTTTTTT. The chain joins TRBV5-1 to TRBJ2-2, with 7 nucleotides matching TRBD2. Germline trimming cut 9 bases from V and 6 bases from J; bases unmatched to any gene: 11. This CDR3 contains 14 residues. Per germline, CDR1 SGHRS and CDR2 YFSETQ.

This clonotype has only a few counts. This chain connects TRBV10-3 to TRBJ2-5, with D perhaps TRBD1 (6 bases). CDR3 size: 16 residues. Per germline, CDR1 ENHRY and CDR2 SYGVKD. The V end was cut by 2 bases, the J end by 5 bases, with 18 bases between. The CDR3 nucleotides read TGTGCCATCAGTGAGGCGAACAGGGTTTCGGGGGAGACCCAGTACTTC. Protein: CAISEANRVSGETQYF.

This sequence joins TRBV6-2 or TRBV6-3 and TRBJ2-2; D is undetermined. V was pared by 10 bases and J by 6 bases, with 12 bases between. The CDR3 consists of 12 residues. The germline gives CDR1 MNHEY, CDR2 SVGEGT. CDR3 DNA sequence: TGTGCCACGGCTCGGGCCGCCGGGGAGCTGTTTTTT. Protein sequence: CATARAAGELFF.

This clonotype was counted between two and nine times. The chain carries TRBV6-1 and TRBJ2-3; TRBD2 aligns across 12 bases. V trimming: 7 bases; J trimming: 5 bases; junction bases outside the gene matches: 10. CDR3 length: 16 residues. The V gene's germline CDR1 is MNHNS and CDR2 SASEGT. DNA for the CDR3: TGTGCCAGCAAGACTAGCGGGAGTTATACCCTAGATACGCAGTATTTT. Its protein is CASKTSGSYTLDTQYF.

A few counts support this clonotype. The rearrangement links TRBV14 to TRBJ2-1; a possible D gene is TRBD2 (7 bases). Germline values: CDR1 SGHDN, CDR2 FVKESK. The V gene lost 5 bases and the J gene lost 0 bases, with 14 bases spanning the gap. This CDR3 is built from 16 residues. The CDR3 DNA reads as TGTGCCAGCAGCGGGGGCCCGGGAGGCTCCTACAATGAGCAGTTCTTC. Protein: CASSGGPGGSYNEQFF.

The chain couples TRBV6-1 to TRBJ2-1; D is possibly TRBD2 (6 bases). This CDR3 region has 16 residues. CDR1 and CDR2 (germline): MNHNS, SASEGT. The ends were cut back, 5 bases at V and 8 bases at J, with 22 bases in the middle. The CDR3 reads CASSTLPGLRKDEQFF. As DNA, the CDR3 is TGTGCCAGCAGTACACTCCCGGGACTTCGAAAAGATGAGCAGTTCTTC.

This clonotype was seen only a few times. The chain combines TRBV24-1 with TRBJ2-1; no clear D gene. The CDR3 runs 16 residues. Germline V gene data show CDR1 as KGHDR and CDR2 as SFDVKD. Trimming removed 3 bases at V and 5 bases at J, with 16 bases between. The CDR3 spells CATSDARTLTNNEQFF. The DNA for the CDR3 is TGTGCCACCAGTGATGCAAGGACCCTCACGAACAATGAGCAGTTCTTC.

In its sample, this clonotype was seen many times. The chain uses TRBV7-2 and TRBJ1-1; D gene unclear. Germline CDR1 reads SGHTA; CDR2 reads FQGNSA. The V end lost 1 base, the J end lost 1 base, and 7 bases lay between the germline ends. This CDR3 spans 14 amino acids. The CDR3 sequence: CASSLVAGNTEAFF. The CDR3 region has the DNA TGTGCCAGCAGCTTAGTGGCAGGGAACACTGAAGCTTTCTTT.

In DNA, the CDR3 is TGCGCCAGCAGCTTGGGCGCAAGGTGGGCGAGCACCGGGGAGCTGTTTTTT. This sequence encodes CASSLGARWASTGELFF. This sequence joins TRBV5-1 and TRBJ2-2; D remains unclear. This CDR3 is built from 17 residues. Germline assignment: CDR1 SGHRS and CDR2 YFSETQ. V lost 0 bases and J 4 bases, leaving 16 bases between the germline ends.

The chain uses TRBV12-3 or TRBV12-4 and TRBJ1-2; D possibly corresponds to TRBD1 (6 bases). Trimming took off 2 bases at V and 4 bases at J, with 14 bases between the two ends. CDR3 length: 15 residues. The CDR3 DNA sequence: TGTGCCAGCAGTTTAAACATCCGGACAGCCTATGGCTACACCTTC. The encoded protein is CASSLNIRTAYGYTF.

V and J are TRBV7-2 and TRBJ2-1, with a tentative D call TRBD2 (6 bases). The germline V gene encodes CDR1 SGHTA and CDR2 FQGNSA. The CDR3 contains 14 residues. V dropped 3 bases and J dropped 3 bases, with 9 bases sitting between them. The CDR3 sequence is CASSLRAGYNEQFF. The DNA of the CDR3 is TGTGCCAGCAGCTTGCGAGCGGGCTACAATGAGCAGTTCTTC.

This clonotype was counted between two and nine times. The chain is built from TRBV29-1 and TRBJ2-3, with 10 bases fitting TRBD2. The length of the CDR3 is 14 residues. Germline CDR1 reads SQVTM; CDR2 reads ANQGSEA. The chain's CDR3 is CADVAGGSTDTQYF. The CDR3 DNA follows: TGCGCCGACGTAGCGGGAGGTTCCACAGATACGCAGTATTTT.

This chain joins TRBV7-7 and TRBJ2-5, with 8 bases aligning to TRBD2. Germline V lookup: CDR1 SSHAT, CDR2 FNYEAQ (reference sequence). The CDR3 runs 15 residues. The V and J ends lost 3 bases and 1 base, in that order; junction bases with no gene match: 4. The CDR3 coding sequence is TGTGCCAGCAGCTTCCGCGGGGGGATCCAAGAGACCCAGTACTTC. This encodes CASSFRGGIQETQYF.

This chain links TRBV10-3 with TRBJ2-1, with D perhaps TRBD2 (6 bases). Per germline, CDR1 ENHRY and CDR2 SYGVKD. V shed 4 bases and J shed 0 bases, with 16 bases lying between them. The CDR3 loop spans 17 amino acids. The CDR3 DNA sequence: TGTGCCATCAGTGGTAAACGGGGGACTGGCTCCTACAATGAGCAGTTCTTC. It yields the protein CAISGKRGTGSYNEQFF.

The genes are TRBV5-1 and TRBJ2-7, with 12 bases matching TRBD1. The germline V gene encodes CDR1 SGHRS and CDR2 YFSETQ. CDR3 length: 19 residues. After removal of 1 base from V and 1 base from J, the junction contained 12 bases not matched to a gene. Here the CDR3 reads CASSLWPGTGGLGSYEQYF. The CDR3 DNA sequence: TGCGCCAGCAGCTTGTGGCCTGGGACAGGGGGCCTGGGGTCCTACGAGCAGTACTTC.

J is TRBJ2-3 and V is TRBV2; D possibly corresponds to TRBD2 (5 bases). V was cut by 1 base and J by 3 bases, with 23 bases left in between. CDR1 is SNHLY, CDR2 FYNNEI, per germline. The CDR3 loop spans 19 amino acids. In DNA, the CDR3 is TGTGCCAGCAGTGAAGATAGGCGTAATCTCCCCCGAGGGACAGATACGCAGTATTTT. This codes for CASSEDRRNLPRGTDTQYF.

This chain connects TRBV24-1 to TRBJ2-7; D gene unclear. Germline assignment: CDR1 KGHDR and CDR2 SFDVKD. Trimming left V 10 bases short and J 3 bases short, with 12 bases between. There are 12 residues in the CDR3. CDR3 in DNA: TGTGCCACGCAAGGACCGGGCTACGAGCAGTACTTC. It specifies CATQGPGYEQYF.

This clonotype came up many times. The chain couples TRBV5-6 to TRBJ2-5, with D uncertain. V lost 1 base to trimming and J lost 2 bases, with 6 bases between them. The CDR3 sequence is 13 residues long. Germline lookup yields CDR1 SGHDT and CDR2 YYEEEE. The CDR3 bases are TGTGCCAGCAGCTTGCTCAGGCAAGAGACCCAGTACTTC. Translating gives CASSLLRQETQYF.

A remark on this clonotype: A read error may produce the germline difference seen at one junction end. The chain joins TRBV7-2 to TRBJ2-2; D remains unclear. Germline V gene lookup returns CDR1 SGHTA and CDR2 FQGNSA. The CDR3 is made up of 15 amino acids. CDR3: CPSRIRSPNTGELFF. CDR3 DNA sequence: TGTCCCAGCAGAATCAGGAGCCCGAACACCGGGGAGCTGTTTTTT.

This clonotype was counted only a few times. V and J are TRBV24-1 and TRBJ2-7; D remains unclear. Trimming removed 3 bases at V and 0 bases at J, with 11 bases between. Germline V lookup: CDR1 KGHDR, CDR2 SFDVKD. This CDR3 spans 15 amino acids. CDR3 in DNA: TGTGCCACCAGTGATGGTCCTACCAGCTCCTACGAGCAGTACTTC. This sequence encodes CATSDGPTSSYEQYF.